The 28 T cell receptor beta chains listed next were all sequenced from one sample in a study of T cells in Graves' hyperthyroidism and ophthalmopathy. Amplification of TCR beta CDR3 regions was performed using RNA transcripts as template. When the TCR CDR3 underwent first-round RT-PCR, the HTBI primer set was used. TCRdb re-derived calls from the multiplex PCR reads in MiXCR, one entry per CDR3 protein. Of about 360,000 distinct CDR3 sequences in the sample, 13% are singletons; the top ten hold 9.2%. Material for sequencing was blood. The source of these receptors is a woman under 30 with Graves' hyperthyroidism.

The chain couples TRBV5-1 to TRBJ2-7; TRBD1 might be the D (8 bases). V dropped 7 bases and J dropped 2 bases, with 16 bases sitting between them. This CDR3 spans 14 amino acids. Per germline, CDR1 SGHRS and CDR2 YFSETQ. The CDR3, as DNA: TGCGCCAGCTCCGGACAGGGAGGGGCCTACGAGCAGTACTTC. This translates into CASSGQGGAYEQYF.

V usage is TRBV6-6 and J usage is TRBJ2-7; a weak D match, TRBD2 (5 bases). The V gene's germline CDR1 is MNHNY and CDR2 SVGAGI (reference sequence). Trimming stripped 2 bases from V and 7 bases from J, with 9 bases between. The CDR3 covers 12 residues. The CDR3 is CASSYVQREQYF. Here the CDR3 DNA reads TGTGCCAGCAGTTACGTCCAGCGGGAGCAGTACTTC.

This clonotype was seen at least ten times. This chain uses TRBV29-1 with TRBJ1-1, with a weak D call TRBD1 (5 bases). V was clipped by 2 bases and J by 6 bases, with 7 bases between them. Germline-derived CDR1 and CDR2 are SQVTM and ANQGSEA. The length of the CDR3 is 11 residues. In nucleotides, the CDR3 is TGCAGCGTTGAATGGGGGGCTGAAGCTTTCTTT. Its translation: CSVEWGAEAFF.

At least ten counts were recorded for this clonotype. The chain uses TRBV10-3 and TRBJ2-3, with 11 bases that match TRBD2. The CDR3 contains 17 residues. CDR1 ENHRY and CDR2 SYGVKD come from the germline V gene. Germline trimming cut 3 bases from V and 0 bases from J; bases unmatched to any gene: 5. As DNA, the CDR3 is TGTGCCATCAGTGACCTCACTAGCGGGGGAAGCACAGATACGCAGTATTTT. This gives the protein CAISDLTSGGSTDTQYF.

The chain's CDR3 is CASSHSSGGRHTDTQYF. As DNA, the CDR3 is TGTGCCAGCAGCCATTCGTCGGGGGGGCGCCACACAGATACGCAGTATTTT. This rearrangement joins TRBV4-2 to TRBJ2-3; TRBD2 matches at 8 bases. CDR3 size: 17 residues. Germline-derived CDR1 and CDR2 are LGHNA and YNFKEQ. Germline trimming cut 3 bases from V and 2 bases from J; bases unmatched to any gene: 10.

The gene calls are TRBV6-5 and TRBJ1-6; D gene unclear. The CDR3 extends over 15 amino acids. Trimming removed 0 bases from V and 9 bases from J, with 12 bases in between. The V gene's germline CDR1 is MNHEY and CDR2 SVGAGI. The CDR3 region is CASSYSRGLPSPLHF. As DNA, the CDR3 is TGTGCCAGCAGTTACTCCCGCGGGCTCCCTTCACCCCTCCACTTT.

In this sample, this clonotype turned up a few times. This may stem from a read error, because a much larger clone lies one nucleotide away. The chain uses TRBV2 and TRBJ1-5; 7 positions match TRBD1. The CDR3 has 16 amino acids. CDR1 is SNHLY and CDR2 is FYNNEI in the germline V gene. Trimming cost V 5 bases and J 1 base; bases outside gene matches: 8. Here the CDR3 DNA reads TGTGCCAGCAGTCCGCCTGGGACAGTGAGCAATCAGCCCCAGCATTTT. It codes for CASSPPGTVSNQPQHF. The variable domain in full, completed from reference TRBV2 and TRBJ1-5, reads EPEVTQTPSHQVTQMGQEVILRCVPISNHLYFYWYRQILGQKVEFLVSFYNNEISEKSEIFDDQFSVERPDGSNFTLKIRSTKLEDSAMYFCASSPPGTVSNQPQHFGDGTRLSIL.

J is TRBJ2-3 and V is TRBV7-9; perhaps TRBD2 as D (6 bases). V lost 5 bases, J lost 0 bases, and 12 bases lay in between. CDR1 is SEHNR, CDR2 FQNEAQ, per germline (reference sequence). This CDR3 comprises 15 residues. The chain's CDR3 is CASSRRGTSTDTQYF. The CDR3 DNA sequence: TGTGCCAGCAGCCGTCGGGGGACTAGCACAGATACGCAGTATTTT.

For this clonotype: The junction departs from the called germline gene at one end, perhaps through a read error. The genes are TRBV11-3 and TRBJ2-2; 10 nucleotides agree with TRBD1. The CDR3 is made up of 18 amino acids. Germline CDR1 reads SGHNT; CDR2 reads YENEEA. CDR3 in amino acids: CTSSSLRGQGKNTGELFF. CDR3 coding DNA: TGTACCAGCAGCTCGCTACGGGGACAGGGGAAGAACACCGGGGAGCTGTTTTTT. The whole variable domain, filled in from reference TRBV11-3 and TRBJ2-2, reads EAGVVQSPRYKIIEKKQPVAFWCNPISGHNTLYWYLQNLGQGPELLIRYENEEAVDDSQLPKDRFSAERLKGVDSTLKIQPAELGDSAVYLCTSSSLRGQGKNTGELFFGEGSRLTVL.

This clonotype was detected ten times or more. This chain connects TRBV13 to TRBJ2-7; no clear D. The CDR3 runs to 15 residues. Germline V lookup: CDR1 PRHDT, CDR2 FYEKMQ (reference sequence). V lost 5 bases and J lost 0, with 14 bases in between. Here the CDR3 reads CASSISKFSSYEQYF. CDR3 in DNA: TGTGCCAGCAGCATTAGTAAGTTTAGCTCCTACGAGCAGTACTTC. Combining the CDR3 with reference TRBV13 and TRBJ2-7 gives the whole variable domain AAGVIQSPRHLIKEKRETATLKCYPIPRHDTVYWYQQGPGQDPQFLISFYEKMQSDKGSIPDRFSAQQFSDYHSELNMSSLELGDSALYFCASSISKFSSYEQYFGPGTRLTVT.

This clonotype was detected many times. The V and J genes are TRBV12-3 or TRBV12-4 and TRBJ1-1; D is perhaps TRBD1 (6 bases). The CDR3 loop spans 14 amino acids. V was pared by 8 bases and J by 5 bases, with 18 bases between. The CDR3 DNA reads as TGTGCCAGCGCCGTGGGAGGGGGTGGGACTGAAGCTTTCTTT. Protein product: CASAVGGGGTEAFF.

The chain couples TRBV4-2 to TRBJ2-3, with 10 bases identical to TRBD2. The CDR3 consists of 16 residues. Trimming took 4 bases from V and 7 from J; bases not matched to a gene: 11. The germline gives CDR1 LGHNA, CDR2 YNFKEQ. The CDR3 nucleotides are TGTGCCAGCAGCCTCCCTGGGCCTAGCGGGAGTAATACGCAGTATTTT. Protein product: CASSLPGPSGSNTQYF.

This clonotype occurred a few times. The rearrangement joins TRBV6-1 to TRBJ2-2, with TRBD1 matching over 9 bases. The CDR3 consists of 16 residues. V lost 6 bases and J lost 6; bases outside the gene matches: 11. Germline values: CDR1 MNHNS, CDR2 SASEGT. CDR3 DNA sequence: TGTGCCAGCAGGTCCGAGGGACAGGGATTACCCGGGGAGCTGTTTTTT. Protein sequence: CASRSEGQGLPGELFF.

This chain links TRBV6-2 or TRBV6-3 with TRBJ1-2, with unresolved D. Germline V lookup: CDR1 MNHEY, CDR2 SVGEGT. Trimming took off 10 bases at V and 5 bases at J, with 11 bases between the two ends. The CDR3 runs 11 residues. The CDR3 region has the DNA TGTGCCACCACGACCGGATATGGCTACACCTTC. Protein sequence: CATTTGYGYTF.

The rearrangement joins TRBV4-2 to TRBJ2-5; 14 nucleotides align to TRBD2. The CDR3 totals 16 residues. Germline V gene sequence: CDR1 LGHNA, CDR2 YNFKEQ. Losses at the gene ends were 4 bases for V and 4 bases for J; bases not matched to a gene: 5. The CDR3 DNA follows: TGTGCCAGCAGCCCATCCGGGACTAGCGGGGGAGAGACCCAGTACTTC. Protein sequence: CASSPSGTSGGETQYF.

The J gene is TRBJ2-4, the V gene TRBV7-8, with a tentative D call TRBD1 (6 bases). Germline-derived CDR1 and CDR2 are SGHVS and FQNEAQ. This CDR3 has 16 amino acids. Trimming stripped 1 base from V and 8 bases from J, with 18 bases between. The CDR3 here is CASSLEGSSGADIQYF. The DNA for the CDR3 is TGTGCCAGCAGCTTAGAGGGCTCTTCAGGGGCGGACATTCAGTACTTC. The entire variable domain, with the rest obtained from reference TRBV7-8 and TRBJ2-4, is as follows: GAGVSQSPRYKVAKRGQDVALRCDPISGHVSLFWYQQALGQGPEFLTYFQNEAQLDKSGLPSDRFFAERPEGSVSTLKIQRTQQEDSAVYLCASSLEGSSGADIQYFGAGTRLSVL.

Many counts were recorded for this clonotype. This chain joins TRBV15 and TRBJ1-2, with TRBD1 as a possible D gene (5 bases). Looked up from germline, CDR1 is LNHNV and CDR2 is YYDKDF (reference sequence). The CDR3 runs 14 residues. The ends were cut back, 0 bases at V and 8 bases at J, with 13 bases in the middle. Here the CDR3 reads CATSRDWEEGGYTF. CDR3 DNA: TGTGCCACCAGCAGAGATTGGGAGGAGGGGGGCTACACCTTC.

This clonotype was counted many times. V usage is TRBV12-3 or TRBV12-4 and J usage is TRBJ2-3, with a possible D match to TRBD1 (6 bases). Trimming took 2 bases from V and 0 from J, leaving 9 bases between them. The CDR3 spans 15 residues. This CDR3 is CASSLTGSSTDTQYF. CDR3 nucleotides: TGTGCCAGCAGTTTAACAGGGTCCAGCACAGATACGCAGTATTTT.

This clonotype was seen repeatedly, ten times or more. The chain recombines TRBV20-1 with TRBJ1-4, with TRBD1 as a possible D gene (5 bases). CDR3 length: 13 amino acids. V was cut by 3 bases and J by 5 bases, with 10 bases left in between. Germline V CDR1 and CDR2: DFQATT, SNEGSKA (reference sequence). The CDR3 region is CSARMGENEKLFF. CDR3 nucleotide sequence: TGCAGTGCTAGGATGGGGGAGAATGAAAAACTGTTTTTT.

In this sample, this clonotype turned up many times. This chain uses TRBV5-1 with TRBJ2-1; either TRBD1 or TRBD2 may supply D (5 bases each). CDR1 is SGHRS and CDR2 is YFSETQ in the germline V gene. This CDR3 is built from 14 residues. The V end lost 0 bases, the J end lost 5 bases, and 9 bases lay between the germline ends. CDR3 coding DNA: TGCGCCAGCAGCTTGGACGGGGCCGACAATGAGCAGTTCTTC. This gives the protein CASSLDGADNEQFF.

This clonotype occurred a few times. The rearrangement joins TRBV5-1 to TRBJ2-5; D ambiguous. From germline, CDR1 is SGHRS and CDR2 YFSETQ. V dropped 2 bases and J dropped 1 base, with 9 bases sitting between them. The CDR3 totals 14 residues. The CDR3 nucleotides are TGCGCCAGCAGCTTAGCCGACCCCCAAGAGACCCAGTACTTC. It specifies CASSLADPQETQYF.

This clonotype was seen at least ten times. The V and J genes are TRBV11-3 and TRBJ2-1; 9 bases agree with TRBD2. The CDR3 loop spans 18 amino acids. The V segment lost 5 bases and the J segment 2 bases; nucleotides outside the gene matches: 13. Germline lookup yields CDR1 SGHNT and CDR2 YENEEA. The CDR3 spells CASSPQGVAGAAYNEQFF. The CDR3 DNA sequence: TGTGCCAGCAGCCCACAAGGGGTAGCGGGGGCGGCCTACAATGAGCAGTTCTTC.

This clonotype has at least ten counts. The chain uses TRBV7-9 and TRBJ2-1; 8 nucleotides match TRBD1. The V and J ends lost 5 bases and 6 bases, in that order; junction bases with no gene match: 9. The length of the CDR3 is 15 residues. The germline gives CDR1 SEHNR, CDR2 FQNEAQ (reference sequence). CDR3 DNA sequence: TGTGCCAGCAGCCGAACAGGGGGTTTAGGCAATGAGCAGTTCTTC. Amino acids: CASSRTGGLGNEQFF.

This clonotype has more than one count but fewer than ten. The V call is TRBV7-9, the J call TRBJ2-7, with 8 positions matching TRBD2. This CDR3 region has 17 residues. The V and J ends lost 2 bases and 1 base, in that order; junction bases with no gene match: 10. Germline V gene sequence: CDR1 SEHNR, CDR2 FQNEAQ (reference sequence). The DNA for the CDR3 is TGTGCCAGCAGCTTACAGTCGAGCGGGAGAGAATCCTACGAGCAGTACTTC. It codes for CASSLQSSGRESYEQYF. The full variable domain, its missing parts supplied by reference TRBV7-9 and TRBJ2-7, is DTGVSQNPRHKITKRGQNVTFRCDPISEHNRLYWYRQTLGQGPEFLTYFQNEAQLEKSRLLSDRFSAERPKGSFSTLEIQRTEQGDSAMYLCASSLQSSGRESYEQYFGPGTRLTVT.

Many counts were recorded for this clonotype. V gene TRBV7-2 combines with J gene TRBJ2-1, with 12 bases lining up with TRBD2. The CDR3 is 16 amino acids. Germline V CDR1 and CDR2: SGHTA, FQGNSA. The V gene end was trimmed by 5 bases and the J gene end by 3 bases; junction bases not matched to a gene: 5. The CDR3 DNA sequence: TGTGCCAGCAGCCCCGAACTAGCGGGAGGCTACAATGAGCAGTTCTTC. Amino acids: CASSPELAGGYNEQFF.

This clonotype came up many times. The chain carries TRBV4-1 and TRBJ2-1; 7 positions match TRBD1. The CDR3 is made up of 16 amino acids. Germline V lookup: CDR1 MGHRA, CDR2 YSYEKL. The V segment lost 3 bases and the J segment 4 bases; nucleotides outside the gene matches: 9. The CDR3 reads CASSHPTGLRYNEQFF. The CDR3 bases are TGCGCCAGCAGCCACCCGACAGGGCTAAGGTACAATGAGCAGTTCTTC.

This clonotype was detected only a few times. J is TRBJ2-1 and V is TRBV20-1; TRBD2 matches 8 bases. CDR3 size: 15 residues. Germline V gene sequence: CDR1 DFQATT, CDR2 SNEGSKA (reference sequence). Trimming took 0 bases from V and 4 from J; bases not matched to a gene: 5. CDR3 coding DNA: TGCAGTGCTAGAGATCAGGCGGGGGGTTACAATGAGCAGTTCTTC. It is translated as CSARDQAGGYNEQFF.

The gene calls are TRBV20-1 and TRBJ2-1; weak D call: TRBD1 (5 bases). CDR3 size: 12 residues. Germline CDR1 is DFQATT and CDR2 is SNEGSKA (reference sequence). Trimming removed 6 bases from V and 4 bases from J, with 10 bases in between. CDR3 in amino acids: CSAIQVYNEQFF. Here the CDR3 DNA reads TGCAGTGCAATACAGGTATACAATGAGCAGTTCTTC.